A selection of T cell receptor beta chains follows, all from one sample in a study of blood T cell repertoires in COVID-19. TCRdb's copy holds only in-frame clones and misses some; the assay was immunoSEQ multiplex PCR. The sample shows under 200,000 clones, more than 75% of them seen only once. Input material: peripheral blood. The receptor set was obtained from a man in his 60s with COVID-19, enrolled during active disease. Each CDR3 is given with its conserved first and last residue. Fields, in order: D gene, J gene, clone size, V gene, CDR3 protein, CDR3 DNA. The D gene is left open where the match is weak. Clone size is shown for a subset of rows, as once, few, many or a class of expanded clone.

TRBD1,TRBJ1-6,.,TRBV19,CASSADRSYNSPLHF,TGTGCCAGTAGTGCGGACAGGAGCTATAATTCACCCCTCCACTTT
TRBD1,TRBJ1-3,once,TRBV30,CAWGLRGQSGNTIYF,TGTGCCTGGGGGCTTAGGGGACAGTCTGGAAACACCATATATTTT
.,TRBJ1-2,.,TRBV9,CASSVGQVSPYGYTF,TGTGCCAGCAGCGTAGGACAGGTTTCGCCGTATGGCTACACCTTC
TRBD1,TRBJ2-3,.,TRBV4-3,CASSRTGAGADTQYF,TGCGCCAGCAGCCGGACAGGGGCAGGGGCAGATACGCAGTATTTT
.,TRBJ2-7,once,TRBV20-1,CSAPETYEQYF,TGCAGTGCTCCGGAGACCTACGAGCAGTACTTC
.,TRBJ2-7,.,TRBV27,CASSPILGGAYEQYF,TGTGCCAGCAGTCCCATACTGGGGGGGGCGTACGAGCAGTACTTC
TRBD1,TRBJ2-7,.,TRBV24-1,CATSGSSGQGGEQYF,TGTGCCACCAGTGGCTCATCGGGACAGGGGGGCGAGCAGTACTTC
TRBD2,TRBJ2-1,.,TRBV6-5,CASAWTSDNEQFF,TGTGCCAGCGCGTGGACTAGCGACAATGAGCAGTTCTTC
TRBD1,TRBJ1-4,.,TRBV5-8,CASRVQGATNEKLFF,TGTGCCAGCAGAGTACAGGGGGCGACTAATGAAAAACTGTTTTTT
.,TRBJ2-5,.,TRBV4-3,CASSQEREGGRETQYF,TGCGCCAGCAGCCAAGAGAGGGAAGGAGGGAGGGAGACCCAGTACTTC
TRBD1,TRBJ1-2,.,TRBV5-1,CASSRQGMDGYTF,TGCGCCAGCAGCCGACAGGGAATGGATGGCTACACCTTC
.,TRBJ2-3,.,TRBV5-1,CASSSRTASTDTQYF,TGCGCCAGCAGCTCCCGGACAGCAAGCACAGATACGCAGTATTTT
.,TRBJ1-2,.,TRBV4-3,CASSQDRGGSRQNGYTF,TGCGCCAGCAGCCAAGATAGGGGGGGTAGTCGACAGAATGGCTACACCTTC
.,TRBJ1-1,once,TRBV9,CASSVAPGRVNTEAFF,TGTGCCAGCAGCGTAGCCCCGGGCAGGGTGAACACTGAAGCTTTCTTT
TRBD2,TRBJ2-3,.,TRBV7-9,CASSLARGTSGGTDTQYF,TGTGCCAGCAGCTTAGCGCGGGGGACCAGCGGGGGCACAGATACGCAGTATTTT
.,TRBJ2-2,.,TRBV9,CASSVSARASLNTGELFF,TGTGCCAGCAGCGTATCCGCCAGGGCATCCTTGAACACCGGGGAGCTGTTTTTT
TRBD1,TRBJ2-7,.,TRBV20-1,CSARDGLGGYF,TGCAGTGCTAGAGATGGATTAGGGGGCTACTTC
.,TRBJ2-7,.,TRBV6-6,CASTRDSVSYEQYF,TGTGCCAGCACCCGAGACAGCGTTTCCTACGAGCAGTACTTC
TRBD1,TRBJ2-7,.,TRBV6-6,CASSYSGTGGYEQYF,TGTGCCAGCAGTTACTCGGGGACAGGGGGCTACGAGCAGTACTTC
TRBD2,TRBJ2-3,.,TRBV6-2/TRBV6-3,CASSSPSGGSTDTQYF,TGTGCCAGCAGTTCCCCTAGCGGTGGTAGCACAGATACGCAGTATTTT
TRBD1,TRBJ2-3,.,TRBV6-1,CASSETGANTDTQYF,TGTGCCAGCAGTGAGACAGGGGCTAACACAGATACGCAGTATTTT
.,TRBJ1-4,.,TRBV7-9,CASSLALSGYEKLFF,TGTGCCAGCAGCTTAGCGCTTTCAGGGTATGAAAAACTGTTTTTT
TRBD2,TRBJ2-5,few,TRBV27,CASSLRLAGGRETQYF,TGTGCCAGCAGTTTACGCCTAGCGGGGGGGCGGGAGACCCAGTACTTC
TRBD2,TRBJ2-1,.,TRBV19,CASSGGLAGLNEQFF,TGTGCCAGTAGTGGGGGACTAGCGGGACTAAATGAGCAGTTCTTC
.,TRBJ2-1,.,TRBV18,CASSPRSTTLYNEQFF,TGTGCCAGCTCACCGCGGTCAACTACCCTCTACAATGAGCAGTTCTTC
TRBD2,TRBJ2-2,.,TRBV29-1,CSVAPGGGWDTGELFF,TGCAGCGTTGCCCCCGGGGGGGGCTGGGACACCGGGGAGCTGTTTTTT
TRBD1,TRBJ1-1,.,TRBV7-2,CASSSDRAISEAFF,TGTGCCAGCAGCTCGGACAGGGCCATCTCTGAAGCTTTCTTT
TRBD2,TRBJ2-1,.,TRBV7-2,CASSLSGSFYNEQFF,TGTGCCAGCAGCCTTAGCGGGAGTTTTTACAATGAGCAGTTCTTC
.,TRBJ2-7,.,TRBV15,CATSPQQGTYEQYF,TGTGCCACCAGCCCCCAACAGGGTACCTACGAGCAGTACTTC
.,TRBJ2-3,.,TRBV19,CASSQRTSRSADTQYF,TGTGCCAGTAGTCAACGGACAAGTCGGTCAGCAGATACGCAGTATTTT
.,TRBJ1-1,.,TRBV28,CASSPSRGGMNTEAFF,TGTGCCAGCAGCCCTTCAAGGGGAGGAATGAACACTGAAGCTTTCTTT
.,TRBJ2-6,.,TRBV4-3,CASSPSSLARSGANVLTF,TGCGCCAGCAGCCCCAGCTCCTTGGCGAGGTCTGGGGCCAACGTCCTGACTTTC
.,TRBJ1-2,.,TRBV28,CASSLLTDRYGYTF,TGTGCCAGCAGTTTACTCACAGATCGCTATGGCTACACCTTC
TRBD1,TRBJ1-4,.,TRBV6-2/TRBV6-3,CASSTVGTGKEKHFF,TGTGCCAGCAGTACCGTCGGGACAGGGAAGGAAAAACACTTTTTT
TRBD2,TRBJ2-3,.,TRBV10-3,CAISGNLAGGTDTQYF,TGTGCCATCAGTGGAAACCTAGCGGGGGGAACAGATACGCAGTATTTT
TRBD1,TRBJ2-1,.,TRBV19,CASSIPGQGALSEQFF,TGTGCCAGTAGTATACCCGGACAGGGGGCGTTGAGTGAGCAGTTCTTC
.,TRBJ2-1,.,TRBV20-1,CSAYRQGQFF,TGCAGTGCTTACCGGCAGGGGCAGTTCTTC
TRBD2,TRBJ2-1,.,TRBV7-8,CASSGSGLAYNEQFF,TGTGCCAGCAGCGGTAGCGGGTTGGCCTACAATGAGCAGTTCTTC
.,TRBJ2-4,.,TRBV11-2,CASSLVPGAKNIQYF,TGTGCCAGCAGCTTAGTCCCAGGGGCCAAAAACATTCAGTACTTC
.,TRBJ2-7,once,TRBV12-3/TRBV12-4,CASAKGYEQYF,TGTGCCAGCGCGAAGGGGTACGAGCAGTACTTC
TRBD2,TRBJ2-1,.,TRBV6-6,CASSYSNLRGVNEQFF,TGTGCCAGCAGTTACTCGAACTTGCGGGGGGTGAATGAGCAGTTCTTC
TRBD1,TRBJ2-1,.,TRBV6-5,CASSYSATGGYNEQFF,TGTGCCAGCAGTTACTCAGCGACAGGGGGTTACAATGAGCAGTTCTTC
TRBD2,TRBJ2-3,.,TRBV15,CATSSRTSGGSTDTQYF,TGTGCCACCAGCAGCCGGACTAGCGGGGGGAGCACAGATACGCAGTATTTT
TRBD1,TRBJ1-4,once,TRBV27,CASSSITGVREKLFF,TGTGCCAGCAGTTCGATCACAGGGGTAAGAGAAAAACTGTTTTTT
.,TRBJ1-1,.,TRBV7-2,CASSRNAGDTEAFF,TGTGCCAGCAGCCGGAATGCAGGGGACACTGAAGCTTTCTTT
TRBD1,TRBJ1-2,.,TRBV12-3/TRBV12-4,CASTKQGASGYTF,TGTGCCAGCACCAAACAGGGGGCAAGTGGCTACACCTTC
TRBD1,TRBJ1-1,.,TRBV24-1,CATSDRTGPNTEAFF,TGTGCCACCAGTGATAGGACAGGGCCGAACACTGAAGCTTTCTTT
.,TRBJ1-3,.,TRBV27,CASSPSPSGNTIYF,TGTGCCAGCAGTCCAAGCCCCTCCGGGAACACCATATATTTT
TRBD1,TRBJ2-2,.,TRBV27,CASSLAQGAGNTGELFF,TGTGCCAGCAGTTTGGCACAGGGGGCAGGGAACACCGGGGAGCTGTTTTTT
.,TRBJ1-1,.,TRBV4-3,CASSQASGGVLNTEAFF,TGCGCCAGCAGCCAAGCGTCCGGGGGGGTTCTTAACACTGAAGCTTTCTTT
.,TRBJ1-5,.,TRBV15,CATSRGGGSSNQPQHF,TGTGCCACCAGCAGAGGGGGAGGGTCAAGCAATCAGCCCCAGCATTTT
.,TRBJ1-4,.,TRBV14,CASSRGANEKLFF,TGTGCCAGCAGCCGGGGGGCTAATGAAAAACTGTTTTTT
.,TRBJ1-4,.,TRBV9,CASSVVGAANEKLFF,TGTGCCAGCAGCGTAGTGGGGGCGGCTAATGAAAAACTGTTTTTT
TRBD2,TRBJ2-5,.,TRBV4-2,CASSQVGGGLQNWDQYF,TGTGCCAGCAGCCAAGTCGGCGGGGGACTACAAAATTGGGACCAGTACTTC
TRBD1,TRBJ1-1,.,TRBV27,CASRGQGSKNTEAFF,TGTGCCAGCAGAGGACAGGGGTCAAAGAACACTGAAGCTTTCTTT
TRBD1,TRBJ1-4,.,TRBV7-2,CASSSYRGKNEKLFF,TGTGCCAGCAGCTCCTACAGGGGGAAGAATGAAAAACTGTTTTTT
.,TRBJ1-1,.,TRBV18,CATRTPNTEAFF,TGTGCCACCAGAACACCGAACACTGAAGCTTTCTTT
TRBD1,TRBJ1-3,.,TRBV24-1,CATSDSRGPGNTIYF,TGTGCCACCAGTGATTCCAGGGGGCCTGGAAACACCATATATTTT
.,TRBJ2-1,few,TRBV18,CASSPPGDLSSYNEQFF,TGTGCCAGCTCACCACCGGGAGACTTGAGCTCCTACAATGAGCAGTTCTTC
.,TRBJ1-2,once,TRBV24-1,CATSAPVEGSYTF,TGTGCCACCAGTGCCCCTGTGGAGGGGAGCTACACCTTC